These T cell receptor beta chains were read from a single sample in a study of cytomegalovirus exposure and HLA in healthy donors. The protocol was immunoSEQ multiplex PCR, while the TCRdb copy is restricted to in-frame clones and leaves out a portion. This table holds 180,000 or so clones, approximately 80% found once. The sample taken for sequencing was PBMCs. The source of these receptors is a female donor in good health and CMV-seronegative. Each CDR3 is given with its conserved first and last residue. A D gene is named only where the DNA matches it firmly. Size values are once, few and many counts, or a class for expanded clones, and some rows have none.

D gene	clone size	V gene	J gene	CDR3 protein	CDR3 DNA
.	.	TRBV11-2	TRBJ2-7	CASSPQGFEQYF	TGTGCCAGCAGTCCGCAGGGCTTCGAGCAGTACTTC
.	.	TRBV7-3	TRBJ2-5	CASSSHSQETQYF	TGTGCCAGCAGCTCACACAGTCAAGAGACCCAGTACTTC
TRBD2	.	TRBV18	TRBJ2-7	CASSQTSGDAYEQYF	TGTGCCAGCTCCCAAACTAGCGGGGACGCCTACGAGCAGTACTTC
TRBD2	once	TRBV5-1	TRBJ2-5	CASSLEASGAQETQYF	TGCGCCAGCAGCTTGGAAGCTAGCGGGGCCCAAGAGACCCAGTACTTC
.	.	TRBV15	TRBJ1-4	CATGRDRGGAVFFNEKLFF	TGTGCCACCGGCAGAGATCGAGGAGGGGCGGTTTTTTTTAATGAAAAACTGTTTTTT
TRBD1	.	TRBV28	TRBJ1-4	CASRGGQGGSLMNEKLFF	TGTGCCAGCAGGGGGGGACAGGGAGGCTCGCTGATGAATGAAAAACTGTTTTTT
TRBD2	.	TRBV4-1	TRBJ2-3	CASSRTAGGFTDTQYF	TGCGCCAGCAGCCGTACAGCGGGGGGGTTCACAGATACGCAGTATTTT
TRBD1	.	TRBV27	TRBJ2-7	CASSWWDRGEQYF	TGTGCCAGCAGTTGGTGGGACAGGGGCGAGCAGTACTTC
.	once	TRBV19	TRBJ1-2	CASSIDGQDYGYTF	TGTGCCAGTAGTATTGACGGCCAGGACTATGGCTACACCTTC
.	.	TRBV7-8	TRBJ1-1	CASSEQGRINTEAFF	TGTGCCAGCAGCGAACAAGGGAGGATAAACACTGAAGCTTTCTTT
.	.	TRBV10-3	TRBJ1-2	CATESGTADYGYTF	TGTGCCACCGAAAGCGGAACAGCCGACTATGGCTACACCTTC
.	.	TRBV7-9	TRBJ2-7	CASSIELGEQYF	TGTGCCAGCAGCATAGAACTAGGCGAGCAGTACTTC
TRBD2	.	TRBV7-2	TRBJ2-1	CASSPALAGGPGEQFF	TGTGCCAGCAGTCCGGCCTTAGCGGGGGGGCCAGGTGAGCAGTTCTTC
.	.	TRBV30	TRBJ1-2	CAWGPRRSNGYTF	TGTGCCTGGGGGCCCCGGCGATCCAATGGCTACACCTTC
TRBD1	.	TRBV19	TRBJ2-5	CATGPRQGPTQYF	TGTGCCACCGGCCCGAGACAGGGGCCGACCCAGTACTTC
TRBD1	.	TRBV11-2	TRBJ1-1	CASSPGQGSEAFF	TGTGCCAGCAGCCCGGGACAGGGGAGTGAAGCTTTCTTT
.	once	TRBV7-2	TRBJ1-2	CASSLVPGGVGSGYGYTF	TGTGCCAGCAGCTTAGTCCCGGGCGGGGTCGGGTCAGGGTATGGCTACACCTTC
.	once	TRBV7-2	TRBJ2-6	CASSLVGKGRSSGANVLTF	TGTGCCAGCAGCTTAGTGGGCAAGGGGAGGTCGTCTGGGGCCAACGTCCTGACTTTC
.	.	TRBV30	TRBJ2-1	CAWSLGVGSYNEQFF	TGTGCCTGGAGTTTGGGCGTTGGCTCCTACAATGAGCAGTTCTTC
.	.	TRBV4-3	TRBJ1-4	CASSPGTNEKLFF	TGCGCCAGCAGCCCCGGGACTAATGAAAAACTGTTTTTT
TRBD1	.	TRBV5-1	TRBJ1-6	CASSPGQGGYNSPLHF	TGCGCCAGCAGCCCAGGACAGGGGGGATATAATTCACCCCTCCACTTT
TRBD2	.	TRBV4-2	TRBJ2-3	CASSQDEGLAVDTQYF	TGTGCCAGCAGCCAAGACGAAGGACTAGCAGTAGATACGCAGTATTTT
.	.	TRBV5-4	TRBJ2-2	CASSLGQFGAGELFF	TGTGCCAGCAGCTTGGGACAGTTTGGCGCCGGGGAGCTGTTTTTT
TRBD2	once	TRBV5-1	TRBJ2-7	CASGSASGSSYEQYF	TGCGCCAGCGGTTCGGCTAGCGGGTCCTCCTACGAGCAGTACTTC
TRBD2	once	TRBV6-5	TRBJ2-2	CASKSSGRVWGELFF	TGTGCCAGCAAGTCTAGCGGGAGGGTCTGGGGGGAGCTGTTTTTT
TRBD1	.	TRBV7-9	TRBJ1-5	CASSLVGGQGEQPQHF	TGTGCCAGCAGCTTAGTGGGAGGACAGGGCGAGCAGCCCCAGCATTTT
.	.	TRBV7-9	TRBJ2-5	CASTGGEETQYF	TGTGCCAGCACCGGAGGTGAGGAGACCCAGTACTTC
.	.	TRBV29-1	TRBJ2-5	CSAAPGETQYF	TGCAGCGCTGCCCCGGGAGAGACCCAGTACTTC
.	.	TRBV20-1	TRBJ2-1	CSARSGEQFF	TGCAGTGCTCGTTCCGGGGAACAGTTCTTC
.	.	TRBV7-3	TRBJ2-1	CASSLSGPGNEQFF	TGTGCCAGCAGCTTAAGTGGTCCCGGCAATGAGCAGTTCTTC
.	few	TRBV19	TRBJ1-1	CASSIRRDTEAFF	TGTGCCAGTAGTATCAGGCGGGACACTGAAGCTTTCTTT
TRBD2	few	TRBV19	TRBJ2-1	CASSSAGAPNEQFF	TGTGCCAGTAGTTCAGCGGGAGCCCCCAATGAGCAGTTCTTC
.	few	TRBV19	TRBJ1-2	CASKDSTNYGYTF	TGTGCCAGTAAGGACAGCACTAACTATGGCTACACCTTC
TRBD2	.	TRBV13	TRBJ2-3	CASSERTSGGGDTQYF	TGTGCCAGCAGCGAGCGGACTAGCGGGGGGGGCGATACGCAGTATTTT
.	few	TRBV6-4	TRBJ2-2	CASSEVGETGELFF	TGTGCCAGCAGTGAGGTCGGGGAGACCGGGGAGCTGTTTTTT
TRBD2	.	TRBV4-2	TRBJ2-3	CASSQDWTSGSSNTDTQYF	TGTGCCAGCAGCCAAGATTGGACTAGCGGGAGTTCAAACACAGATACGCAGTATTTT
.	.	TRBV14	TRBJ2-1	CASGLRNEQFF	TGTGCCAGCGGTCTGCGCAATGAGCAGTTCTTC
TRBD1	.	TRBV6-5	TRBJ2-1	CASSYSPGQGAHEQFF	TGTGCCAGCAGTTACTCTCCCGGACAGGGGGCCCATGAGCAGTTCTTC
.	.	TRBV6-1	TRBJ2-7	CAGSEFRLEQYF	TGTGCCGGCAGTGAATTTCGACTTGAGCAGTACTTC
.	.	TRBV7-2	TRBJ1-2	CASSLGGTKPVDYTF	TGTGCCAGCAGCTTAGGTGGCACTAAGCCCGTTGACTACACCTTC
TRBD1	.	TRBV30	TRBJ2-5	CAWSSGGAQETQYF	TGTGCCTGGAGTTCAGGGGGCGCGCAAGAGACCCAGTACTTC
.	.	TRBV7-9	TRBJ2-7	CASSSLASNEQYF	TGTGCCAGCAGCAGTCTAGCGTCTAACGAGCAGTACTTC
TRBD2	.	TRBV5-4	TRBJ2-1	CGTSGGAYNEQFF	TGTGGAACTAGCGGGGGGGCATACAATGAGCAGTTCTTC
TRBD1	.	TRBV5-4	TRBJ2-7	CASSPPGGQGVYEQYF	TGTGCCAGCAGTCCCCCCGGGGGACAGGGGGTCTACGAGCAGTACTTC
TRBD2	.	TRBV11-2	TRBJ2-3	CASSPSGRIPDTQYF	TGTGCCAGCAGCCCTAGCGGGAGGATCCCAGATACGCAGTATTTT
TRBD1	.	TRBV28	TRBJ1-5	CASIPFGQGSSNQPQHF	TGTGCCAGCATTCCTTTCGGACAGGGTAGTAGCAATCAGCCCCAGCATTTT